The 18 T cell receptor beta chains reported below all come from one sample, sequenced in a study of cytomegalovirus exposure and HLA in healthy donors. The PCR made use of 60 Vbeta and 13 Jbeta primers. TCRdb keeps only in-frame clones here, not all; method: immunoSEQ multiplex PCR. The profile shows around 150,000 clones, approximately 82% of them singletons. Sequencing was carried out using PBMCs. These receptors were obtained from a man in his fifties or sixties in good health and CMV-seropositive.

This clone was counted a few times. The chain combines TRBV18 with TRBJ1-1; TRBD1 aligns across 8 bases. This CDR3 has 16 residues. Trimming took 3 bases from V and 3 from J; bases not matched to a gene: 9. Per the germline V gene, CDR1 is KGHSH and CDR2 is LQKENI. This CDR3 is CASSPLGQGSDTEAFF. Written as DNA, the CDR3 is TGTGCCAGCTCACCCCTAGGACAGGGTTCGGACACTGAAGCTTTCTTT.

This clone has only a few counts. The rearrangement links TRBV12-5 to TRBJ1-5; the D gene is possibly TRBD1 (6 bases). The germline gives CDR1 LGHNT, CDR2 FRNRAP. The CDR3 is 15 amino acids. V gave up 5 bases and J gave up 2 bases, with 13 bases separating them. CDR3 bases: TGTGCTAGTGGTGCATTACCAGGGGGCAATCAGCCCCAGCATTTT. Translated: CASGALPGGNQPQHF.

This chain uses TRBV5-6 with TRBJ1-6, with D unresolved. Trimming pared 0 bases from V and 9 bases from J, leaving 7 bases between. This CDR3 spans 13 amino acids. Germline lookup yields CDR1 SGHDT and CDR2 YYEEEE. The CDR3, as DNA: TGTGCCAGCAGCTTGGGACAAATTTCACCCCTCCACTTT. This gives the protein CASSLGQISPLHF.

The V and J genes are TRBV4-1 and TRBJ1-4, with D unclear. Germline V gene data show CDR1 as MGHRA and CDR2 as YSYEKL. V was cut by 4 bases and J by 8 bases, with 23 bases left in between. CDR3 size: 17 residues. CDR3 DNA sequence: TGCGCCAGCAGCCTTTCCCAACTAACGGCCCGACGGGAAAAACTGTTTTTT. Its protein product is CASSLSQLTARREKLFF.

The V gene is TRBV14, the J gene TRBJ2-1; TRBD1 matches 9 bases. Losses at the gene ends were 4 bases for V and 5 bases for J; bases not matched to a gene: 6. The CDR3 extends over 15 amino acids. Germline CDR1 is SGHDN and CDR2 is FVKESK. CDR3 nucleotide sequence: TGTGCCAGCAGCCGCGGGACAGGGTCCAACAATGAGCAGTTCTTC. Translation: CASSRGTGSNNEQFF.

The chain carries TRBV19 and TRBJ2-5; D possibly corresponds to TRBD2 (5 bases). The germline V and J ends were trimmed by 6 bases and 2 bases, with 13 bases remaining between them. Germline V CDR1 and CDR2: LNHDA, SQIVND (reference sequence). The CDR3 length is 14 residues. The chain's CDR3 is CASSKGRRQETQYF. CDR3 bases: TGTGCCAGTAGCAAGGGAAGGAGGCAAGAGACCCAGTACTTC.

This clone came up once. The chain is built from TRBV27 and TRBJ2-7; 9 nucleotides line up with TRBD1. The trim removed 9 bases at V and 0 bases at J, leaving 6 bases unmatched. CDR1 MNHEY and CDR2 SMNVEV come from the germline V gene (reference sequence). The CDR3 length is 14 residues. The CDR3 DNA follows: TGTGCCAGTGCCCAGACAGGGGGCTCCTACGAGCAGTACTTC. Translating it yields CASAQTGGSYEQYF.

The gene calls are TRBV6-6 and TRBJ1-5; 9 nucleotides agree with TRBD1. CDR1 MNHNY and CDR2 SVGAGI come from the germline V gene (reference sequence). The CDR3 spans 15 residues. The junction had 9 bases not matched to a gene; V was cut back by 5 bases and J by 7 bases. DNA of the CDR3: TGTGCCAGCAGTGCCCCGGGACAGGGAAACCAGCCCCAGCATTTT. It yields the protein CASSAPGQGNQPQHF.

This chain's CDR3 is CAWSDPEIRRDYGYTF. CDR3 coding DNA: TGTGCCTGGAGTGACCCGGAAATCCGGAGAGACTATGGCTACACCTTC. The V and J genes are TRBV30 and TRBJ1-2; no reliable D call. Per the germline V gene, CDR1 is GTSNPN and CDR2 is SVGIG (reference sequence). The CDR3 extends over 16 amino acids. V was clipped by 1 base and J by 3 bases, with 18 bases between them. Full variable domain (missing parts from reference TRBV30 and TRBJ1-2): SQTIHQWPATLVQPVGSPLSLECTVEGTSNPNLYWYRQAAGRGLQLLFYSVGIGQISSEVPQNLSASRPQDRQFILSSKKLLLSDSGFYLCAWSDPEIRRDYGYTFGSGTRLTVV.

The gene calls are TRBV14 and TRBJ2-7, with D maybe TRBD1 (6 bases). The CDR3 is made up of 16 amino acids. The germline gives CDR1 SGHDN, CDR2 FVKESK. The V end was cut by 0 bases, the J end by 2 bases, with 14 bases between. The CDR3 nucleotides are TGTGCCAGCAGCCAAGATGGGCAGGGGTCTCCCTACGAGCAGTACGTC. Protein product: CASSQDGQGSPYEQYV.

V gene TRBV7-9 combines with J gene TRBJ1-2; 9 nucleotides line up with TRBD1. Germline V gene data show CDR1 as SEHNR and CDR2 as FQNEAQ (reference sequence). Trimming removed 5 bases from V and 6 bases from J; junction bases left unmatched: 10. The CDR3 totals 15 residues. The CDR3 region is CASSQVGDRVDGYTF. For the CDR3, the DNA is TGTGCCAGCAGCCAGGTGGGGGACAGGGTGGATGGCTACACCTTC.

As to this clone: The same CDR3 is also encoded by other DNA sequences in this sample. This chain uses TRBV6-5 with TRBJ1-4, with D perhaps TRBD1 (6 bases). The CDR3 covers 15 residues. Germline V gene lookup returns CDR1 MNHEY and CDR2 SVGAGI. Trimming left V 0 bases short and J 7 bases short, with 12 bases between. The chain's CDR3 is CASSYSPGAGEKLFF. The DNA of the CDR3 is TGTGCCAGCAGTTACTCGCCAGGGGCGGGTGAAAAACTGTTTTTT.

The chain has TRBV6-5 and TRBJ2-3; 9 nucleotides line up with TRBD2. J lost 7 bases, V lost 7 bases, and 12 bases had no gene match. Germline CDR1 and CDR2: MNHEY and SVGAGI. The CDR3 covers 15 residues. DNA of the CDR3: TGTGCCAGCACAGGATCAGCGGGGGGCAGGAATACGCAGTATTTT. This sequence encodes CASTGSAGGRNTQYF.

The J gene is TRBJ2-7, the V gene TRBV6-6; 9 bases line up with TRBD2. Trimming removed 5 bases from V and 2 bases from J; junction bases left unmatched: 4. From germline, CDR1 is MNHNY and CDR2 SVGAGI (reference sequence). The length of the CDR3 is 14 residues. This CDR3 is CASSETSGPYEQYV. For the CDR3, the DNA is TGTGCCAGCAGTGAGACTAGCGGCCCCTACGAGCAGTACGTC.

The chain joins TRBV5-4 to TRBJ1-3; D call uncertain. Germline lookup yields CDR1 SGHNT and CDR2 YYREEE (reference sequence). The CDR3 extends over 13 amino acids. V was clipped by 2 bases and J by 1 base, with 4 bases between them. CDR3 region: CASSLTSGNTIYF. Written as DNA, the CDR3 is TGTGCCAGCAGCTTAACTTCTGGAAACACCATATATTTT.

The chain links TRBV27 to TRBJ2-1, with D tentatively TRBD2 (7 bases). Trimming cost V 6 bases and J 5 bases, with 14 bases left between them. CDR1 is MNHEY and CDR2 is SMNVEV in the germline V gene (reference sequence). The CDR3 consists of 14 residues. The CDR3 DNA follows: TGTGCCAGCAGCCGGGTAGGGGGGGACAATGAGCAGTTCTTC. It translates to CASSRVGGDNEQFF.

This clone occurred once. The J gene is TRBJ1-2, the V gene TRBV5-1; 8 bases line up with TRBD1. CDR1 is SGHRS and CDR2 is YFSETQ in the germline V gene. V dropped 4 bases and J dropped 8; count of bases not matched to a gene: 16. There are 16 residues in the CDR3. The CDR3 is CASSRGQGGQLGGYTF. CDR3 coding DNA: TGCGCCAGCAGCCGAGGACAGGGAGGACAATTGGGAGGCTACACCTTC.

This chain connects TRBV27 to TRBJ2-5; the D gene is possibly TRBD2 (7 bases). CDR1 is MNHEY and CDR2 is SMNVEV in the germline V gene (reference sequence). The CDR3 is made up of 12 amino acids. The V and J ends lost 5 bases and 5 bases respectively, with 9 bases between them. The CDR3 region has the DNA TGTGCCAGCAGTGGGGGGGGCGAGACCCAGTACTTC. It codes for CASSGGGETQYF.